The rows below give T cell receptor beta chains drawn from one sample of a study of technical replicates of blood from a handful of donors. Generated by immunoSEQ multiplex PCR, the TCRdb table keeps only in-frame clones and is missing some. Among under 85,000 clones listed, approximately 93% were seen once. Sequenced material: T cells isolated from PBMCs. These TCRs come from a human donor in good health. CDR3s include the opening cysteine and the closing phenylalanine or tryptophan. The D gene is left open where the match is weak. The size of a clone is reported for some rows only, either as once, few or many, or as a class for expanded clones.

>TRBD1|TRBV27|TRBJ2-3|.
TGTGCCAGCAGGAGACAGGGGTCAGATACGCAGTATTTT
CASRRQGSDTQYF
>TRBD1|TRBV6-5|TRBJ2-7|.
TGTGCCAGCAGCCCGGGACAGGACCTAAGGTACGAGCAGTACTTC
CASSPGQDLRYEQYF
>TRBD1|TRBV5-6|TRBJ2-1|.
TGTGCCAGCAGTTCCGGGACAGGGATTGGAGATGAGCAGTTCTTC
CASSSGTGIGDEQFF
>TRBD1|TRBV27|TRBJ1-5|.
TGTGCCAGCAGTCCCACAGGGGGGACCCAGCATTTT
CASSPTGGTQHF
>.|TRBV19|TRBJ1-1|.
TGTGCCAGTAGTATAGATCTAGAGGTCGCGGGGGCTTTCTTT
CASSIDLEVAGAFF
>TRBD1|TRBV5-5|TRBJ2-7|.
TGTGCCAGCAGCCTACTAGGGGGCCGAATTTACGAGCAGTACTTC
CASSLLGGRIYEQYF
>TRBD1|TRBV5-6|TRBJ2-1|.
TGTGCCAGCAGCCCACGGGACAGGGTCCACAATGAGCAGTTCTTC
CASSPRDRVHNEQFF
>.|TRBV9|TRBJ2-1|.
TGTGCCAGCAGCGCCGAAGGAGGGGGCCCCTACAATGAGCAGTTCTTC
CASSAEGGGPYNEQFF
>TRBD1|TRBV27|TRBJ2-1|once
TGTGCCAGCAATGAAGGACAGGTCTTTTCCTACAATGAGCAGTTCTTC
CASNEGQVFSYNEQFF
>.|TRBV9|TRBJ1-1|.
TGTGCCAGCAGCGTAGCCCAGGGGCGGAACACTGAAGCTTTCTTT
CASSVAQGRNTEAFF
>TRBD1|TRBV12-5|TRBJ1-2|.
TGTGCTAGTGGCCCCGGACAGGGGAGCGGCTACACCTTC
CASGPGQGSGYTF
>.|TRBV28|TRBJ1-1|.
TGTGCCAGCAGGAGACAGCATATGAACACTGAAGCTTTCTTT
CASRRQHMNTEAFF
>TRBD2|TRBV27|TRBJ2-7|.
TGTGCCAGCAGTTTATCCGGAGCGGGGGGGTACGAGCAGTACTTC
CASSLSGAGGYEQYF
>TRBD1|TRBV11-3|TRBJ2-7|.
TGTGCCAGCAGTAGAACCCTGGGACAGGGTCATAGCGAGCAGTACTTC
CASSRTLGQGHSEQYF
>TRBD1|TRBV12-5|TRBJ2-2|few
TGTGCTAGTGCCGGGACAGGGTTCGGGGAGCTGTTTTTT
CASAGTGFGELFF
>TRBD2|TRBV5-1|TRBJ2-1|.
TGCGCCAGCAGCCGTCTAGCGGAGACCTACAATGAGCAGTTCTTC
CASSRLAETYNEQFF
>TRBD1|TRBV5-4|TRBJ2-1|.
TGTGCCAGCAGCTGGGACAGGGGTTCCTACAATGAGCAGTTCTTC
CASSWDRGSYNEQFF
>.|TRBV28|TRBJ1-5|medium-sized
TGTGCCACCCTTACCCAGGGAACTAACAATCAGCCCCAGCATTTT
CATLTQGTNNQPQHF
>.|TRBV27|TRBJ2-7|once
TGTGCCAGCTCCAACCGAGACAAATATTACGAGCAGTACTTC
CASSNRDKYYEQYF
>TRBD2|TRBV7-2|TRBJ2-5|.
TGTGCCAGCAGCGCGGGAGGGCTCCGGGAGACCCAGTACTTC
CASSAGGLRETQYF
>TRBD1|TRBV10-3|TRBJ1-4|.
TGTGCCATCAGTGTAAGGGACAGGGATGAAAAACTGTTTTTT
CAISVRDRDEKLFF
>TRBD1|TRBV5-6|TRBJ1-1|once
TGTGCCAGCAGCTTGAAAACAGGGGAGTCGAACACTGAAGCTTTCTTT
CASSLKTGESNTEAFF
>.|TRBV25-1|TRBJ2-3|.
TGTGCCAGCATGGGACTGAGAGCCACAGATACGCAGTATTTT
CASMGLRATDTQYF
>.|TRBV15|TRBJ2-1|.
TGTGCCACCTACGATGGGGCGCGGCAGTTCTTC
CATYDGARQFF
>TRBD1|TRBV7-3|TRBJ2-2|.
TGTGCCAGCAGCAGGACAGGGTGGTTCACCGGGGAGCTGTTTTTT
CASSRTGWFTGELFF
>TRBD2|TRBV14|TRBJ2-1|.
TGTGCCAGCAGCCCTCCAAGATGGACTAGCGGGAGGGCCGATAATGAGCAGTTCTTC
CASSPPRWTSGRADNEQFF
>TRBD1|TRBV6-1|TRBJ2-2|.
TGTGCCAGCAGTACTTACAGGGGAAGCACCGGGGAGCTGTTTTTT
CASSTYRGSTGELFF
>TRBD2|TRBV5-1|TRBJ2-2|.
TGCGCCAGCAGCTTGGGGCTAGCGGCGAACACCGGGGAGCTGTTTTTT
CASSLGLAANTGELFF
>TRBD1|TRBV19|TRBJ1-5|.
TGTGCCAGTAGTATCGGGACAGGGGGCCCGTCACCCCAGCATTTT
CASSIGTGGPSPQHF
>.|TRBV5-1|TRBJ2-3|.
TGCGCCAGCAGCTTGGCACCTAACACAGATACGCAGTATTTT
CASSLAPNTDTQYF
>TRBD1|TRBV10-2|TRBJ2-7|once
TGCGCCAGCAAGGACAGGGATGCCTACGAGCAGTACTTC
CASKDRDAYEQYF
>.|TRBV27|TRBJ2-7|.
TGTGCCAGCAGTTCCCCTGCCGGGGTTAAACCTTCCTACGAGCAGTACTTC
CASSSPAGVKPSYEQYF
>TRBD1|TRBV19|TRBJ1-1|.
TGTGCCAGTAGTAACATGACAGGGCGGAACGGGCCTGAAGCTTTCTTT
CASSNMTGRNGPEAFF
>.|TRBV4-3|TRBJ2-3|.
TGCGCCAGCAGCCAAGAGCCGGTCACAGATACGCAGTATTTT
CASSQEPVTDTQYF
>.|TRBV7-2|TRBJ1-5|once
TGTGCCAGCAGCTTAGTATCGGGTCAGCCCCAGCATTTT
CASSLVSGQPQHF
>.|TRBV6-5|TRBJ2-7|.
TGTGCCAGCGGGTCGTTGGGCGACGAGCAGTACTTC
CASGSLGDEQYF
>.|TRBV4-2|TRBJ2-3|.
TGTGCCAGCAGCCAAGATCGGGATCTACCTACGCAGTATTTT
CASSQDRDLPTQYF
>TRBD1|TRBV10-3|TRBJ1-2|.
TGTGCCATCAGTGACCGTAGACAGGGTGAGGATGGCTACACCTTC
CAISDRRQGEDGYTF
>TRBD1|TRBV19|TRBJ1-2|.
TGTGCCAGTAACACCAACGGACAGGAAAACTATGGCTACACCTTC
CASNTNGQENYGYTF
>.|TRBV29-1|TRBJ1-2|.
TGCAGCGTTGGAACGGCTAACTATGGCTACACCTTC
CSVGTANYGYTF
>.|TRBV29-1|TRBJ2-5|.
TGCAGCGCTTGGGGGGATCAAGAGACCCAGTACTTC
CSAWGDQETQYF
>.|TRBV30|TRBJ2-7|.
TGTGCCGGATGGCAGGGTCCCTACGAGCAGTACTTC
CAGWQGPYEQYF
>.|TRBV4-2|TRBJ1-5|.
TGTGCCAGCAGCCAAGATATAGGGGTGGCAGTTGCCGATCAGCCCCAGCATTTT
CASSQDIGVAVADQPQHF
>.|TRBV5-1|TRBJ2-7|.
TGCGCCAGCAGCTTGGGGGGACAAGTCTCCTACGAGCAGTACTTC
CASSLGGQVSYEQYF
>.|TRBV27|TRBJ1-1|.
TGTGCCAGCAGTTGGAGAGGGCTGAACACTGAAGCTTTCTTT
CASSWRGLNTEAFF
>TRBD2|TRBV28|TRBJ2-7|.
TGTGCCAGCAGACCCCCCGGGACTAACCCCTACGAGCAGTACTTC
CASRPPGTNPYEQYF
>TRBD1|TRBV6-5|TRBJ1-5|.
TGTGCCAGCAGTTACGCCGGGACAGGCAATCAGCCCCAGCATTTT
CASSYAGTGNQPQHF
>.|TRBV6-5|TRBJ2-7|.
TGTGCCAGCGGGGAGGCTGAGACCTCCTACGAGCAGTACTTC
CASGEAETSYEQYF
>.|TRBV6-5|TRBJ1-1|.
TGTGCCAGCAGTTACAGCCGGGCTAGCATGAACACTGAAGCTTTCTTT
CASSYSRASMNTEAFF
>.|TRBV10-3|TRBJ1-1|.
TGTGCCATCAGTGAGTCGACGGGAGAAAACACTGAAGCTTTCTTT
CAISESTGENTEAFF
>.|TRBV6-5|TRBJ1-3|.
TGTGCCAGCACCGACCATACGGGAGGAAACACCATATATTTT
CASTDHTGGNTIYF
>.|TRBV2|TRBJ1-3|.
TGTGCCAGCAGGGGCAACTTAAACACCATATATTTT
CASRGNLNTIYF
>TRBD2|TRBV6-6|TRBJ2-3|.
TGTGCCAGTGGGTCTAGCGGGATAGCCACGACAGATACGCAGTATTTT
CASGSSGIATTDTQYF
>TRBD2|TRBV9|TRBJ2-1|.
TGTGCCAGCAGTACTAGCGGGAGTTTCTACAATGAGCAGTTCTTC
CASSTSGSFYNEQFF
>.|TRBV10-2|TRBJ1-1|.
TGCGCCAGCAGTGAGGGGGCTGTGAACACTGAAGCTTTCTTT
CASSEGAVNTEAFF
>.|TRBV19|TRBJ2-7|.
TGTGCCAGTAGTAAAGGGACTGGTCCCTACGAGCAGTACTTC
CASSKGTGPYEQYF
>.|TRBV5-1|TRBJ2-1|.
TGCGCCAGCAGCTTGGTCGGTTACAATGAGCAGTTCTTC
CASSLVGYNEQFF
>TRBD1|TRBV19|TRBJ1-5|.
TGTGCCAGTAGTGCCAGGACAGGTTGGGGCAATCAGCCCCAGCATTTT
CASSARTGWGNQPQHF
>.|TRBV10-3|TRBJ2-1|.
TGTGCCATCAGTGCAGGCAATGAGCAGTTCTTC
CAISAGNEQFF